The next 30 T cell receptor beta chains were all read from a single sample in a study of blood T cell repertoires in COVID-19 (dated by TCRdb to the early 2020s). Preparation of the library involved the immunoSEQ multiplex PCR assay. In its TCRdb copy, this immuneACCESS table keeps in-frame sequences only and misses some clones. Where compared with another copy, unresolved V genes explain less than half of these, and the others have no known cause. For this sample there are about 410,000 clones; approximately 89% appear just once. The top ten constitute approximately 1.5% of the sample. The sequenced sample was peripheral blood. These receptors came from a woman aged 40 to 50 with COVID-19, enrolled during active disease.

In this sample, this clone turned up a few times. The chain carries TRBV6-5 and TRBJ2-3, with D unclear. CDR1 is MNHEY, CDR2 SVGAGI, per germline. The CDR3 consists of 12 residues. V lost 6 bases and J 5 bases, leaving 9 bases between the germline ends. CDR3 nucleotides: TGTGCCAGCAGCCCATCGAGAGATACGCAGTATTTT. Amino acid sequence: CASSPSRDTQYF.

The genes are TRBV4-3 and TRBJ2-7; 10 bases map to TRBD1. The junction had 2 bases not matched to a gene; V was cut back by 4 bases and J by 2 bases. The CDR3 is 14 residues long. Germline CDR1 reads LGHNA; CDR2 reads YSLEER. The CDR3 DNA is TGCGCCAGCAGCCTAGGGACAGGGGCCTACGAGCAGTACTTC. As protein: CASSLGTGAYEQYF.

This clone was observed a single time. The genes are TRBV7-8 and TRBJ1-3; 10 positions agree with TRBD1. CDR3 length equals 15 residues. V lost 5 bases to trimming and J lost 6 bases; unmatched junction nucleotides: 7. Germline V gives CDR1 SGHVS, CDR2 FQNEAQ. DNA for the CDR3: TGTGCCAGCAGCCGTACGGGACAGGGGAAAAACACCATATATTTT. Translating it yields CASSRTGQGKNTIYF. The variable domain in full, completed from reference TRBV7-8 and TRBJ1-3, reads GAGVSQSPRYKVAKRGQDVALRCDPISGHVSLFWYQQALGQGPEFLTYFQNEAQLDKSGLPSDRFFAERPEGSVSTLKIQRTQQEDSAVYLCASSRTGQGKNTIYFGEGSWLTVV.

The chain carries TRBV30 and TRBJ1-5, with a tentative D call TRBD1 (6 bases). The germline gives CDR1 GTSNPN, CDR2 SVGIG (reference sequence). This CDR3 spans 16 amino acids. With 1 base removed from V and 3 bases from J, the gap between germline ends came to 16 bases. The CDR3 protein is CAWSGAPGVINQPQHF. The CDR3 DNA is TGTGCCTGGAGTGGAGCGCCAGGGGTAATCAATCAGCCCCAGCATTTT.

The CDR3 nucleotides read TGTGCCAGCAGCCCCGGTGCAGGGGACTCCTACGAGCAGTACTTC. Protein: CASSPGAGDSYEQYF. This chain connects TRBV6-5 to TRBJ2-7; tentatively, D is TRBD1 (6 bases). This CDR3 comprises 15 residues. The germline V and J ends were trimmed by 6 bases and 0 bases, with 15 bases remaining between them. Per germline, CDR1 MNHEY and CDR2 SVGAGI.

Here the CDR3 reads CASSQGWPYEQYF. The CDR3 nucleotides are TGTGCCAGCAGCCAAGGTTGGCCCTACGAGCAGTACTTC. The V call is TRBV3-1 (or the pseudogene TRBV3-2), the J call TRBJ2-7; D ambiguous. Germline CDR1 and CDR2: LGHDT and YNNKEL (reference sequence). V was clipped by 1 base and J by 2 bases, with 6 bases between them. This CDR3 has 13 residues.

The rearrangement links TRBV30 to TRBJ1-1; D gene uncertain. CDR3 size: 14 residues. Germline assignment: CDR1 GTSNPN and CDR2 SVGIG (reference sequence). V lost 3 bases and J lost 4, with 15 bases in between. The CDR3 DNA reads TGTGCCTGGAGGGCCAGAGGGAAAGGCACTGAAGCTTTCTTT. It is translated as CAWRARGKGTEAFF.

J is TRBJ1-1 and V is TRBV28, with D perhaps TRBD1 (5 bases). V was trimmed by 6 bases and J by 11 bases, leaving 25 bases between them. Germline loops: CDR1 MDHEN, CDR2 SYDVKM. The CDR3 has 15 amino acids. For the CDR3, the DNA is TGTGCCAGCAGGTTCCCCGGCCAATATCAGGGAAACGCTTTCTTT. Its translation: CASRFPGQYQGNAFF.

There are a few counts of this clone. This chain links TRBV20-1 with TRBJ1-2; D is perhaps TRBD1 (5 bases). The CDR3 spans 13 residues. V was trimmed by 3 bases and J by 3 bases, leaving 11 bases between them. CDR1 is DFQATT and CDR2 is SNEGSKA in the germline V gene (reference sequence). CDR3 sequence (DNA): TGCAGTGCTAGTAAGTCGGGGGACTATGGCTACACCTTC. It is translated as CSASKSGDYGYTF.

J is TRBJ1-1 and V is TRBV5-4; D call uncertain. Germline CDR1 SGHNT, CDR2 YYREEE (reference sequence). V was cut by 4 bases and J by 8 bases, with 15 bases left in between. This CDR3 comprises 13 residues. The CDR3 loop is CASSPESLLEAFF. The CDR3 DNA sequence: TGTGCCAGCAGCCCCGAATCACTCCTAGAAGCTTTCTTT.

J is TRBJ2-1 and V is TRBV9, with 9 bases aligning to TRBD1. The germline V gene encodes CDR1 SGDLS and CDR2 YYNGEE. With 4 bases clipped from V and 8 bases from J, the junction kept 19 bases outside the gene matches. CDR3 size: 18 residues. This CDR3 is CASSSWRFVGQGQHEQFF. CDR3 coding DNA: TGTGCCAGCAGCTCCTGGCGATTTGTGGGACAGGGTCAACATGAGCAGTTCTTC.

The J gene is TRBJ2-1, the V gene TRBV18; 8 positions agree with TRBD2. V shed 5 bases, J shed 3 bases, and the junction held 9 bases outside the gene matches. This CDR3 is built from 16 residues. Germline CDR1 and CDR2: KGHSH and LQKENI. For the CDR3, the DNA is TGTGCCAGCTCATCTGGACTAGCTATTTTCTACAATGAGCAGTTCTTC. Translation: CASSSGLAIFYNEQFF.

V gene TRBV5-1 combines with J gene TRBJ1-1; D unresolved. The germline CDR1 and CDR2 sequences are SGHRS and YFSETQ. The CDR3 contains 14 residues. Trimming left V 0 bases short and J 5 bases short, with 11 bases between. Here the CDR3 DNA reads TGCGCCAGCAGCTTGGACCCCCATGAGACTGAAGCTTTCTTT. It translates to CASSLDPHETEAFF.

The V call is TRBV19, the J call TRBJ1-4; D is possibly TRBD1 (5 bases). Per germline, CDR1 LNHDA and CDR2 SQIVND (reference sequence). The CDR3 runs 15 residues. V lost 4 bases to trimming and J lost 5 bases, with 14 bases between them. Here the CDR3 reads CASSTNGGGNEKLFF. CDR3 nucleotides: TGTGCCAGTAGTACAAACGGGGGAGGAAATGAAAAACTGTTTTTT.

CDR3 nucleotides: TGTGCCAGTAACCCGAACGGACAGTACGGAAACACCATATATTTT. Translation gives CASNPNGQYGNTIYF. The chain recombines TRBV19 with TRBJ1-3, with TRBD1 as a possible D gene (6 bases). Per germline, CDR1 LNHDA and CDR2 SQIVND (reference sequence). Trimming took 7 bases from V and 4 from J, leaving 17 bases between them. This CDR3 is 15 amino acids long.

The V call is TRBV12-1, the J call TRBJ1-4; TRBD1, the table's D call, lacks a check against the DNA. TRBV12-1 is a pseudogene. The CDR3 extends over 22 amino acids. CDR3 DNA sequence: TGTGCCAGCAGCTTACGGGACAGCAGAGCGCTATGGGGCGGTTTAGAAGCGGAAAAACTGTTTTTT. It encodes CASSLRDSRALWGGLEAEKLFF.

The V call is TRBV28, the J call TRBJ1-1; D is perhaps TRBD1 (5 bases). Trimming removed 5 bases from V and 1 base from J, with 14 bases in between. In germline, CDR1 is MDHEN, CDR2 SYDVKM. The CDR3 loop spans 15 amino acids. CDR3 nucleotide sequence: TGTGCCAGCAGTCCGAGGGACTTACCGAACACTGAAGCTTTCTTT. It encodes CASSPRDLPNTEAFF.

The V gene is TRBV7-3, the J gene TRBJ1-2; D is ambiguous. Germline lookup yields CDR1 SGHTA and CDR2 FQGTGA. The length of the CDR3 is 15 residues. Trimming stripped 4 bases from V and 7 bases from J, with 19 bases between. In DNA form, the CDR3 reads TGTGCCAGCAGCTACGACTCTTTTACTAGCATTGGCTACACCTTC. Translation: CASSYDSFTSIGYTF.

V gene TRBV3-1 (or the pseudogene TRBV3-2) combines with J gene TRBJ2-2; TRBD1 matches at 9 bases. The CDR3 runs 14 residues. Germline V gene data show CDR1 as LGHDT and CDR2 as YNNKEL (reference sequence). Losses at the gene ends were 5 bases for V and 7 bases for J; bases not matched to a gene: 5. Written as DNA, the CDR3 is TGTGCCAGCAGCGTCACAGGGGGCCTCGGGGAGCTGTTTTTT. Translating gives CASSVTGGLGELFF.

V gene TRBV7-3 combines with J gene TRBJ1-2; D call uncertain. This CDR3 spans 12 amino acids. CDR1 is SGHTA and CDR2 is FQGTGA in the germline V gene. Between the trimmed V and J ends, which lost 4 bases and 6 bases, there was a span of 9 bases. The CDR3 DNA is TGTGCCAGCAGCTCAACCGGGGATGGCTACACCTTC. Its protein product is CASSSTGDGYTF.

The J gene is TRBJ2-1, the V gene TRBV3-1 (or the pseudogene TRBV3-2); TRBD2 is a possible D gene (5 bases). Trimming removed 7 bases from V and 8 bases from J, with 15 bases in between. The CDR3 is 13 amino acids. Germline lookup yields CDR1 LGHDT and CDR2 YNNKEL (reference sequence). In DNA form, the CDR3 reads TGTGCCAGCACCATTCACCGGGGAGATGAGCAGTTCTTC. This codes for CASTIHRGDEQFF.

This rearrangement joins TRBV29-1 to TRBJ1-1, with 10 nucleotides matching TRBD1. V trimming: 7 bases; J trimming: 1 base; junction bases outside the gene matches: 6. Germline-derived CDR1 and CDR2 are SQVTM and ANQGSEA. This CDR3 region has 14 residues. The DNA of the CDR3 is TGCAGCGCCCGACAGGGGGCGACGAACACTGAAGCTTTCTTT. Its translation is CSARQGATNTEAFF. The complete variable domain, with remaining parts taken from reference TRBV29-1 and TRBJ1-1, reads SAVISQKPSRDICQRGTSLTIQCQVDSQVTMMFWYRQQPGQSLTLIATANQGSEATYESGFVIDKFPISRPNLTFSTLTVSNMSPEDSSIYLCSARQGATNTEAFFGQGTRLTVV.

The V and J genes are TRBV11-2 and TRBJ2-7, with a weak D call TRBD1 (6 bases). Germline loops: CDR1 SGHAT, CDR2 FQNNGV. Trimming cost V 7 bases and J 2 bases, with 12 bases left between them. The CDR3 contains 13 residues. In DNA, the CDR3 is TGTGCCAGCAAAAAACAGGGTACCTACGAGCAGTACTTC. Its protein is CASKKQGTYEQYF.

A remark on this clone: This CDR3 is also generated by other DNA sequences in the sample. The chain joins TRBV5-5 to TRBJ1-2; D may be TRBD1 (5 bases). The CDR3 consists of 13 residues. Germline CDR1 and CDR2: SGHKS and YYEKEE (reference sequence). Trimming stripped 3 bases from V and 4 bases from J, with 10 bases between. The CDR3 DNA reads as TGTGCCAGCAGCTCGACAGAGATCTATGGCTACACCTTC. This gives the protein CASSSTEIYGYTF.

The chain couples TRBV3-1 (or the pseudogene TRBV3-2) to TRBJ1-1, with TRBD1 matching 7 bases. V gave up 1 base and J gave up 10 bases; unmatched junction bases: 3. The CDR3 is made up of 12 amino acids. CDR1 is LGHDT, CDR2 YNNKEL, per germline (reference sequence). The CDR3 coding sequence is TGTGCCAGCAGCCAAGCTCAGGGGGTAGCTTTCTTT. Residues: CASSQAQGVAFF.

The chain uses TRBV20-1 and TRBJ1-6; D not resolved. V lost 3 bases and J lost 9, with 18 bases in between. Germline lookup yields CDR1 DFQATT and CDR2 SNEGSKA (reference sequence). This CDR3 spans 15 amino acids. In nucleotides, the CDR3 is TGCAGTGCTAGTACAACTTCGGAGCTCCTTTCACCCCTCCACTTT. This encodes CSASTTSELLSPLHF.

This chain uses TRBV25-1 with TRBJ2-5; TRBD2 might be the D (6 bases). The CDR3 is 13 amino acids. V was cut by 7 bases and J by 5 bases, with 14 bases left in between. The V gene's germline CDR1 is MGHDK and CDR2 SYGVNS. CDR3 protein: CASTEGGAETQYF. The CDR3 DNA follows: TGTGCCAGCACGGAAGGAGGGGCGGAGACCCAGTACTTC.

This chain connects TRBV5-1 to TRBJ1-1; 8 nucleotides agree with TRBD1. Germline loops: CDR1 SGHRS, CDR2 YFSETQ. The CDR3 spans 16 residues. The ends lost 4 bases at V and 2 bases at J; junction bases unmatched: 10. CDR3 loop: CASSPDRARVNTEAFF. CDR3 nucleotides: TGCGCCAGCAGCCCGGACAGGGCTAGGGTAAACACTGAAGCTTTCTTT.

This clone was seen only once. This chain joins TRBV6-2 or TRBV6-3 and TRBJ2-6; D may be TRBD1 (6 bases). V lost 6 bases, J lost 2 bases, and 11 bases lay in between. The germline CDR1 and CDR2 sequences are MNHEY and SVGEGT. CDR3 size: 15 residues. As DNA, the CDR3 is TGTGCCAGCAGCAACAGGGCCACTGGGGCCAACGTCCTGACTTTC. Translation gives CASSNRATGANVLTF.

The CDR3 region is CAWTSLMGGREKLFF. CDR3 coding DNA: TGTGCCTGGACCTCCCTCATGGGGGGTCGAGAAAAACTGTTTTTT. The genes are TRBV30 and TRBJ1-4; the D gene is possibly TRBD1 (5 bases). Germline V gene sequence: CDR1 GTSNPN, CDR2 SVGIG (reference sequence). The CDR3 covers 15 residues. V dropped 4 bases and J dropped 8 bases, with 20 bases sitting between them.